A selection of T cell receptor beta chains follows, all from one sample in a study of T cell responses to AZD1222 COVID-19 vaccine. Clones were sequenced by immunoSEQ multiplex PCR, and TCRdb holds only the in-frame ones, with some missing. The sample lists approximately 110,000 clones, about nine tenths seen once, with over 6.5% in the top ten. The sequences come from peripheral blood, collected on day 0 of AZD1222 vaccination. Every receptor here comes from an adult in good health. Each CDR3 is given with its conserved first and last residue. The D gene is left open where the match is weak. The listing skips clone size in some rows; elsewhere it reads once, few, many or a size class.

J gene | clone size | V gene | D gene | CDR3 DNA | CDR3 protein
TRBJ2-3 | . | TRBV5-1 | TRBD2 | TGCGCCAGCAGCGTTATCGCGGGGGGGGGCACAGATACGCAGTATTTT | CASSVIAGGGTDTQYF
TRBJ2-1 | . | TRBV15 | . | TGTGCCACCAGCCGGGACCGTAATGAGCAGTTCTTC | CATSRDRNEQFF
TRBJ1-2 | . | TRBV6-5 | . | TGTGCCAGCAGTTACTCGGAGGGGCCCGGCTACACCTTC | CASSYSEGPGYTF
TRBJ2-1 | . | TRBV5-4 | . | TGTGCCAGCAGCTTGCGGTTCTACAATGAGCAGTTCTTC | CASSLRFYNEQFF
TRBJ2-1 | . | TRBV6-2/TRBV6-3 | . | TGTGCCAGCAGTTACCGCCCAGGCTACAATGAGCAGTTCTTC | CASSYRPGYNEQFF
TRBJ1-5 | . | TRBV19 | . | TGTGCCAGTAGTATTAGTAATAGCAATCAGCCCCAGCATTTT | CASSISNSNQPQHF
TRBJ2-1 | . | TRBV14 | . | TGTGCCAGCAGCCTACGACTAGAGGGTGAGCAGTTCTTC | CASSLRLEGEQFF
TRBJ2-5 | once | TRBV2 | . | TGTGCCAGCAGTCCCTGGGGGTTGGGGGAGACCCAGTACTTC | CASSPWGLGETQYF
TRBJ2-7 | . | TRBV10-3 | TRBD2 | TGTGCCATCAGTGCGGGAGGCGAGCAGTACTTC | CAISAGGEQYF
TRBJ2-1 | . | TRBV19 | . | TGTGCCAGTAGTAGCGGGCAGAGCTCAACCGACTCCTACAATGAGCAGTTCTTC | CASSSGQSSTDSYNEQFF
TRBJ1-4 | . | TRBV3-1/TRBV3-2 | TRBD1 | TGTGCCAGCAGCCGGGGCAGGGGGTATGAAAAACTGTTTTTT | CASSRGRGYEKLFF
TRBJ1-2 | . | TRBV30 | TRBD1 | TGTGCCTGGAATCAGGGACAGGGAGCTTATGGCTACACCTTC | CAWNQGQGAYGYTF
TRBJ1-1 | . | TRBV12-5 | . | TGTGCTAGTGGTTTGGTGACTGAAGCTTTCTTT | CASGLVTEAFF
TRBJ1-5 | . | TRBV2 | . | TGTGCCAGTGGGGACGTCTACAATCAGCCCCAGCATTTT | CASGDVYNQPQHF
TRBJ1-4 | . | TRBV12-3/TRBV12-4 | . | TGTGCCAGCAGTTTGGCAGGGCGGGAAAAACTGTTTTTT | CASSLAGREKLFF
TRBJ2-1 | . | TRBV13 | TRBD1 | TGTGCCAGCAGCCCTCAGCTGCTGTGGACAGGTGAGCAGTTCTTC | CASSPQLLWTGEQFF
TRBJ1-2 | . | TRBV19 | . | TGTGCCAGTCGACTCCTAACCAGGGGTCCCTATGGCTACACCTTC | CASRLLTRGPYGYTF
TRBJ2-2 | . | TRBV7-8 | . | TGTGCCAGCAGCTTATCCTTCAGGGGCACCCAGACCGGGGAGCTGTTTTTT | CASSLSFRGTQTGELFF
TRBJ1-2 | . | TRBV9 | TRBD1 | TGTGCCAGCAGCACCCGACAGGGTTACGGCTACACCTTC | CASSTRQGYGYTF
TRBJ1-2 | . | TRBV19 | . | TGTGCCAGTAGTCCGAGGGGGACTAACTATGGCTACACCTTC | CASSPRGTNYGYTF
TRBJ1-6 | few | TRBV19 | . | TGTGCCAGTAGTATAGCCCCGGGGAATTCACCCCTCCACTTT | CASSIAPGNSPLHF
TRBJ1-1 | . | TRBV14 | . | TGTGCCAGCAGCCAAGAAACGGCCCCGAACACTGAAGCTTTCTTT | CASSQETAPNTEAFF
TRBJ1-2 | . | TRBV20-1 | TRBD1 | TGCAGTGCTAGTGGACAGGACATTTACACCTTC | CSASGQDIYTF
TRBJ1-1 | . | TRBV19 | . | TGTGCCAGTAGTATGACACGGATGAACACTGAAGCTTTCTTT | CASSMTRMNTEAFF
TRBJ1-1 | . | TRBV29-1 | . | TGCAGCGCGAGGGGGACTGCGAACACTGAAGCTTTCTTT | CSARGTANTEAFF
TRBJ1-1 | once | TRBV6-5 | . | TGTGCCAGCAGCGATGACGGGAACACTGAAGCTTTCTTT | CASSDDGNTEAFF
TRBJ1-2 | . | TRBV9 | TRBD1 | TGTGCCAGCAGCGGATACAGGGGCAACTATGGCTACACCTTC | CASSGYRGNYGYTF
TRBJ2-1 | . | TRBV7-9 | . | TGTGCCAGCAGCGTTGGGGAGAGTGAGCAGTTCTTC | CASSVGESEQFF
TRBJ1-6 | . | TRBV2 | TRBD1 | TGTGCCAGCACGAAAAGGACAGGGCAAAATTCACCCCTCCACTTT | CASTKRTGQNSPLHF
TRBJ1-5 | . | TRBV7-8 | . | TGTGCCAGCAGCTTAGCCCGCAGCCTTAATCAGCCCCAGCATTTT | CASSLARSLNQPQHF
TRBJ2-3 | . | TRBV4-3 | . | TGCGCCAGCATAGGGGGGGGATGTCCGGGACAGACAGATACGCAGTATTTT | CASIGGGCPGQTDTQYF
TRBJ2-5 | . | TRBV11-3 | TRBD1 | TGTGCCAGCAGCTTAGGTGGGGCAGGGGGAGAGACCCAGTACTTC | CASSLGGAGGETQYF
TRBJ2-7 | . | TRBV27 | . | TGTGCCAGCATTTATCTACAGAAGAACTTC | CASIYLQKNF
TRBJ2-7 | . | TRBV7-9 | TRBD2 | TGTGCCAGCAGCTTAGGATATCGGGGGGGAAACTACGAGCAGTACTTC | CASSLGYRGGNYEQYF
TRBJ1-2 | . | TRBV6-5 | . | TGTGCCACCCGACAGGATTTATATGGCTACACCTTC | CATRQDLYGYTF
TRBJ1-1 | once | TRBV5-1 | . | TGCGCCAGCAGCTTGGGGGGCGGGGGCACTGAAGCTTTCTTT | CASSLGGGGTEAFF
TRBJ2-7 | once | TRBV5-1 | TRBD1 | TGCGCCAGCAGCTCAGGACAGGGTAGGATCTACGAGCAGTACTTC | CASSSGQGRIYEQYF
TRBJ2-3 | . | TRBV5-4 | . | TGTGCCAGCAGCTTAGAGGGGGTACTCGCAGATACGCAGTATTTT | CASSLEGVLADTQYF
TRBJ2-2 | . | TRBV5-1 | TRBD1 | TGCGCCAGCAGCCGAGGAACCGGGACAGGGGGGACCGGGGAGCTGTTTTTT | CASSRGTGTGGTGELFF
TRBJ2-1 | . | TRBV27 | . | TGTGCCAGCAGTTTATGGGGAGACTCCTACAATGAGCAGTTCTTC | CASSLWGDSYNEQFF
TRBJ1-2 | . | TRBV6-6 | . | TGTGCCAGCAGCCCAGACGGCGCTCGGGGCTATGGCTACACCTTC | CASSPDGARGYGYTF
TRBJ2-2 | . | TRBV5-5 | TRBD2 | TGTGCCAGCAGCCCGGTAGCGGGGGTGAACACCGGGGAGCTGTTTTTT | CASSPVAGVNTGELFF
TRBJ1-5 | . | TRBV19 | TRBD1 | TGTGCCAGTAGCAGGGACAGGGGGTATAGCAATCAGCCCCAGCATTTT | CASSRDRGYSNQPQHF
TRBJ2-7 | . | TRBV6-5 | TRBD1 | TGTGCCAGCATGATACCGGGACAGGGGGCTTACGAGCAGTACTTC | CASMIPGQGAYEQYF
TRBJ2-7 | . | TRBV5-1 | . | TGCGCCAGCAGCTTGGAGCGGGCCTCGAGGGGCGAGCAGTACTTC | CASSLERASRGEQYF
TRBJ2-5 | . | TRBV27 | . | TGTGCCAGCAGTTTAAGTAGGGGCTCCTGGGCAGAGACCCAGTACTTC | CASSLSRGSWAETQYF
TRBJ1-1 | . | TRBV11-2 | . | TGTGCCAGTGTGGTGGCAGGGAGGACTGAAGCTTTCTTT | CASVVAGRTEAFF
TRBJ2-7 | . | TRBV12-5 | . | TGTGCTAGTGGTTTCGGGTGGTCCTACGAGCAGTACTTC | CASGFGWSYEQYF
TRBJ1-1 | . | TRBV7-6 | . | TGTGCCAGCAGCTTAGGGAATTCTAACACTGAAGCTTTCTTT | CASSLGNSNTEAFF
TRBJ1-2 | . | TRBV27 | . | TGTGCCAGCAGTCCCTCCTGGCAGGGGCATGGCTACACCTTC | CASSPSWQGHGYTF
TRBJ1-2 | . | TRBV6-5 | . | TGTGCCAGCAGCCCCGGTCCGGGGGACTATGGCTACACCTTC | CASSPGPGDYGYTF
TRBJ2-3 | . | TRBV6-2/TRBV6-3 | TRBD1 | TGTGCCAGCAGTTCCAGGTCCATCACAGGGGGGGATACGCAGTATTTT | CASSSRSITGGDTQYF
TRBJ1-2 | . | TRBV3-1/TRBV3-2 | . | TGTGCCAGCAGCCAAGAACCGGGATACGGCTACACCTTC | CASSQEPGYGYTF
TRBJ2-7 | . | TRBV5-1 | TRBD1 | TGCGCCAGCACCCCCAGTACAGGGGTATACGAGCAGTACTTC | CASTPSTGVYEQYF